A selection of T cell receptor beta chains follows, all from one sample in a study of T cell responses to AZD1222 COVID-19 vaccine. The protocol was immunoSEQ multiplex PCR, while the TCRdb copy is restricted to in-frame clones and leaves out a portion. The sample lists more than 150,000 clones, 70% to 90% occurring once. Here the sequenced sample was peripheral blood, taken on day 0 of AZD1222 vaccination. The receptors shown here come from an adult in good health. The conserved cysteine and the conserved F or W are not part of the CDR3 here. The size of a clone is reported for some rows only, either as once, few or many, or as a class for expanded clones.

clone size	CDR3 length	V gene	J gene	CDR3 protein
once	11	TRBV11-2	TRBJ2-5	ASSQAGSETQY
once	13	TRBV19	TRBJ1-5	ASSLPDRGNQPQH
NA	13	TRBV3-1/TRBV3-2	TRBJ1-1	ASSQEKGNNTEAF
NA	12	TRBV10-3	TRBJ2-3	AIRTSGRLDTQY
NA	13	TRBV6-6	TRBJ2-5	ASSSRTSGQETQY
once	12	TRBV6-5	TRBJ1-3	ASSYGQGRNTIY
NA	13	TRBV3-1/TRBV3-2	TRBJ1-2	ASSEGTGAFYGYT
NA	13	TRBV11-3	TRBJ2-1	ASSLGGAGYNEQF
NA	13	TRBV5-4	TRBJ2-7	ASSLELGGSSEQY
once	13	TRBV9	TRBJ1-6	ASSPRGGGNSPLH
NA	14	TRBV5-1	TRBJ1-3	ASSARDRGSGNTIY
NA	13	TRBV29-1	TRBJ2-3	SVNLSGGEIDTQY
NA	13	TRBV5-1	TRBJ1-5	ASSLNGQGNQPQH
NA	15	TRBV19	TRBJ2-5	AIPAGADPVDHKTQY
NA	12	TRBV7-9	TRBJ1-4	ASSPPATNEKLF
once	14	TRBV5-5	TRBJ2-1	ASSLDPSGSYNEQF
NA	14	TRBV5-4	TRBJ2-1	ASSLAGPSSYNEQF
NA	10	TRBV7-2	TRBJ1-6	ASSLDNSPLH
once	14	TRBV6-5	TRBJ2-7	ASSFSGTGSSYEQY
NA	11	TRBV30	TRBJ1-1	AWSNSMNTEAF
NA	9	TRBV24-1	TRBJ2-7	ATSEANEQY
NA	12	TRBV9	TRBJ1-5	ASSQRASGQPQH
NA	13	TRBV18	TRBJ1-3	ASSPQTGRGNTIY
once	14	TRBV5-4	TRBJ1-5	ASSFGGLASTQPQH
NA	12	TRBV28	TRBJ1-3	ASSSGGTGNTIY
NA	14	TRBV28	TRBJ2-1	ASTRNTGLGYNEQF
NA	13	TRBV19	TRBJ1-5	ASRSLDGSNQPQH
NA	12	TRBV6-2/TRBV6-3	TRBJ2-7	ASSPGTRDYEQY
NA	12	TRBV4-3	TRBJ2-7	ASSQGGQVYEQY
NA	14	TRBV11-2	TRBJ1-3	ASSLGARASGNTIY
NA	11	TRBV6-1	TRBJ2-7	ASSDVQGSEQY
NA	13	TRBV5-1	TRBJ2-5	ASSLGASFQETQY
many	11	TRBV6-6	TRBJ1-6	ASGQGDNSPLH
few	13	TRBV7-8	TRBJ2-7	ASSLPAGTVYEQY
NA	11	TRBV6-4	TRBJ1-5	ASSANSNQPQH
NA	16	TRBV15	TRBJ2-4	ATSRELRTVIAKNIQY
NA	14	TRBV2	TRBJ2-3	ASSGRAGGSTDTQY
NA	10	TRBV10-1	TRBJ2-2	AVRVDTGELF
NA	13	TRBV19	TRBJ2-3	ASRLGAGHTDTQY
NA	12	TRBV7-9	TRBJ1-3	ASSPRGLGNTIY
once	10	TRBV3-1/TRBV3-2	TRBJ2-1	ASSQGAGGPF
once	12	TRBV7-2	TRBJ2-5	ASSLVLVQETQY
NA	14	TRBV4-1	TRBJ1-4	ASSQAGRGSNEKLF
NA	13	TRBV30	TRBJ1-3	AWRITGGSGNTIY
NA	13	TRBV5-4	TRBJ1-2	ASSLEVGWDYGYT
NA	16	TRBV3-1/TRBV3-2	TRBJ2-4	ASSQVVGTELAKNIQY